The 18 T cell receptor beta chains given below trace back to one sample, sequenced in a study of blood T cell repertoires in COVID-19. TCRdb's copy holds only in-frame clones and misses some; the assay was immunoSEQ multiplex PCR. The profile shows some 50,000 clones, about 90% of them singletons. Sequencing input: peripheral blood. The receptor set was obtained from a human donor in a cohort sampled during active COVID-19.

The rearrangement uses TRBV30 and TRBJ2-3; D is possibly TRBD2 (6 bases). V lost 1 base and J 1 base, leaving 9 bases between the germline ends. Germline V gene sequence: CDR1 GTSNPN, CDR2 SVGIG (reference sequence). The CDR3 is 14 amino acids. CDR3 loop: CAWSGDSGTDTQYF. In nucleotides, the CDR3 is TGTGCCTGGAGTGGGGACTCTGGCACAGATACGCAGTATTTT.

The chain employs TRBV11-2 and TRBJ1-1; 7 bases line up with TRBD1. Germline values: CDR1 SGHAT, CDR2 FQNNGV. CDR3 length equals 15 residues. The ends lost 5 bases at V and 1 base at J; junction bases unmatched: 7. CDR3 protein: CASSHLQGSNTEAFF. The CDR3 DNA reads as TGTGCCAGCAGCCATTTACAGGGGTCGAACACTGAAGCTTTCTTT.

The rearrangement joins TRBV3-1 (or the pseudogene TRBV3-2) to TRBJ2-3, with a possible D match to TRBD1 (5 bases). Between the trimmed V and J ends, which lost 4 bases and 4 bases, there was a span of 9 bases. The germline V gene has CDR1 LGHDT and CDR2 YNNKEL (reference sequence). This CDR3 comprises 13 residues. The CDR3 sequence: CASSLQVSDTQYF. The CDR3 DNA sequence: TGTGCCAGCAGCCTACAGGTGTCAGATACGCAGTATTTT.

The gene calls are TRBV19 and TRBJ2-2; D call uncertain. The CDR3 extends over 13 amino acids. From germline, CDR1 is LNHDA and CDR2 SQIVND (reference sequence). Between the trimmed V and J ends, which lost 4 bases and 1 base, there was a span of 4 bases. The CDR3 region is CASSTGNTGELFF. The CDR3, as DNA: TGTGCCAGTAGTACCGGGAACACCGGGGAGCTGTTTTTT. Full variable domain (rest looked up from reference TRBV19 and TRBJ2-2): DGGITQSPKYLFRKEGQNVTLSCEQNLNHDAMYWYRQDPGQGLRLIYYSQIVNDFQKGDIAEGYSVSREKKESFPLTVTSAQKNPTAFYLCASSTGNTGELFFGEGSRLTVL.

This sequence joins TRBV6-5 and TRBJ2-5; 7 nucleotides align to TRBD2. The CDR3 has 14 amino acids. V dropped 2 bases and J dropped 1; count of bases not matched to a gene: 1. The germline V gene encodes CDR1 MNHEY and CDR2 SVGAGI. CDR3 in amino acids: CASSYTSAQETQYF. The DNA for the CDR3 is TGTGCCAGCAGTTACACTAGCGCCCAAGAGACCCAGTACTTC.

The gene calls are TRBV13 and TRBJ2-2; TRBD2 agrees at 13 bases. Losses at the gene ends were 5 bases for V and 4 bases for J; bases not matched to a gene: 4. Germline V gene sequence: CDR1 PRHDT, CDR2 FYEKMQ (reference sequence). This CDR3 comprises 16 residues. The chain's CDR3 is CASSRGLAGVTGELFF. The CDR3 bases are TGTGCCAGCAGCCGCGGACTAGCGGGGGTCACCGGGGAGCTGTTTTTT.

This chain links TRBV29-1 with TRBJ1-2; D unresolved. The CDR3 contains 13 residues. Germline V gene sequence: CDR1 SQVTM, CDR2 ANQGSEA. Trimming left V 4 bases short and J 4 bases short, with 13 bases between. CDR3 in amino acids: CSVGKDGIYGYTF. CDR3 in DNA: TGCAGCGTTGGGAAAGACGGGATCTATGGCTACACCTTC.

The V call is TRBV3-1 (or the pseudogene TRBV3-2), the J call TRBJ1-1; TRBD1 aligns across 8 bases. CDR1 is LGHDT and CDR2 is YNNKEL in the germline V gene (reference sequence). The CDR3 is made up of 13 amino acids. Trimming cost V 4 bases and J 5 bases; bases outside gene matches: 3. The CDR3 protein is CASSPGQATEAFF. DNA for the CDR3: TGTGCCAGCAGCCCGGGACAGGCAACTGAAGCTTTCTTT.

The chain links TRBV5-1 to TRBJ2-7, with 7 bases matching TRBD1. This CDR3 contains 15 residues. Germline trimming cut 4 bases from V and 0 bases from J; bases unmatched to any gene: 7. The germline gives CDR1 SGHRS, CDR2 YFSETQ. CDR3 DNA: TGCGCCAGCAGCCCAGGGACAGTGGACTCCTACGAGCAGTACTTC. It codes for CASSPGTVDSYEQYF.

This chain joins TRBV5-1 and TRBJ1-2; the D is unclear. The CDR3 consists of 13 residues. Germline V CDR1 and CDR2: SGHRS, YFSETQ. V was trimmed by 0 bases and J by 6 bases, leaving 9 bases between them. The CDR3 region has the DNA TGCGCCAGCAGCTTGGGAGGAAAGGATGGCTACACCTTC. Translation gives CASSLGGKDGYTF.

The chain combines TRBV7-2 with TRBJ1-3; 7 bases are a match to TRBD1. The CDR3 consists of 15 residues. Germline V lookup: CDR1 SGHTA, CDR2 FQGNSA. V lost 1 base, J lost 3 bases, and 3 bases stayed unmatched. The CDR3 reads CASSLETGHGNTIYF. Here the CDR3 DNA reads TGTGCCAGCAGCTTAGAGACAGGGCATGGAAACACCATATATTTT.

This chain connects TRBV5-5 to TRBJ2-3, with 8 bases aligning to TRBD2. The CDR3 sequence is 14 residues long. Germline V gene sequence: CDR1 SGHKS, CDR2 YYEKEE (reference sequence). V shed 0 bases, J shed 5 bases, and the junction held 2 bases outside the gene matches. The CDR3 here is CASSLGAGGDTQYF. The DNA for the CDR3 is TGTGCCAGCAGCTTGGGGGCGGGAGGAGATACGCAGTATTTT.

This clone was seen more than once but under ten times. The chain links TRBV7-3 to TRBJ2-7, with TRBD1 identical over 8 bases. The CDR3 is made up of 15 amino acids. Looked up from germline, CDR1 is SGHTA and CDR2 is FQGTGA. The chain's CDR3 is CANPRTDRDSYEQYF. Written as DNA, the CDR3 is TGTGCTAACCCACGGACGGACAGGGACTCCTACGAGCAGTACTTC.

The V call is TRBV24-1, the J call TRBJ2-7; possibly TRBD1 for D (5 bases). V was pared by 4 bases and J by 7 bases, with 13 bases between. The CDR3 has 13 amino acids. Looked up from germline, CDR1 is KGHDR and CDR2 is SFDVKD. CDR3 nucleotide sequence: TGTGCCACCAGTGAGGCAGGGTCACGGGAGCAGTACTTC. It specifies CATSEAGSREQYF.

This chain joins TRBV30 and TRBJ1-6; D ambiguous. Germline V CDR1 and CDR2: GTSNPN, SVGIG (reference sequence). The CDR3 is 13 amino acids. With 4 bases removed from V and 10 bases from J, the gap between germline ends came to 14 bases. CDR3 region: CAWTRGRRSPLHF. CDR3 coding DNA: TGTGCCTGGACACGGGGTAGGAGGTCACCCCTCCACTTT.

The chain combines TRBV7-8 with TRBJ1-2, with no clear D. Trimming stripped 5 bases from V and 2 bases from J, with 9 bases between. The CDR3 runs 13 residues. Germline CDR1 SGHVS, CDR2 FQNEAQ. CDR3 DNA: TGTGCCAGCAGCCCCCATGGCAACTATGGCTACACCTTC. This translates into CASSPHGNYGYTF. The full variable domain, completed using reference TRBV7-8 and TRBJ1-2, is GAGVSQSPRYKVAKRGQDVALRCDPISGHVSLFWYQQALGQGPEFLTYFQNEAQLDKSGLPSDRFFAERPEGSVSTLKIQRTQQEDSAVYLCASSPHGNYGYTFGSGTRLTVV.

The DNA for the CDR3 is TGTGCCAGCTCACTGAGGGGAGGTCAGCCCCAGCATTTT. This encodes CASSLRGGQPQHF. This chain uses TRBV18 with TRBJ1-5; D is perhaps TRBD1 (5 bases). Germline values: CDR1 KGHSH, CDR2 LQKENI. Deletions cut 4 bases from V and 6 bases from J, with 10 bases between. The CDR3 sequence is 13 residues long. The entire variable domain, with the rest obtained from reference TRBV18 and TRBJ1-5, is as follows: NAGVMQNPRHLVRRRGQEARLRCSPMKGHSHVYWYRQLPEEGLKFMVYLQKENIIDESGMPKERFSAEFPKEGPSILRIQQVVRGDSAAYFCASSLRGGQPQHFGDGTRLSIL.

The V and J genes are TRBV18 and TRBJ2-3; 9 nucleotides line up with TRBD1. J gave up 2 bases and V 6 bases, and 12 bases lay outside the gene matches. The CDR3 is 17 residues long. The germline gives CDR1 KGHSH, CDR2 LQKENI. The CDR3 here is CASSQTTGTGPTDTQYF. Written as DNA, the CDR3 is TGTGCCAGCTCCCAGACGACCGGGACAGGGCCCACAGATACGCAGTATTTT.